This TCR beta chain comes out of a study of cytomegalovirus exposure and HLA in healthy donors. 13 Jbeta primers and 60 Vbeta primers were used for the PCR. The data were produced by immunoSEQ multiplex PCR, yet TCRdb's version contains in-frame clones alone and is incomplete. In total, the table holds about 130,000 clones. Study-level points and caveats: A missense variant in DCLRE1C was later tied to TCR beta V- and J-gene trimming. Prediction of most subjects' HLA-A and HLA-B alleles by TCR beta sequences was reportedly accurate.

A remark on this clone: The antigen remains undetermined.

Sequencing was performed on PBMCs. This clonotype originated in a woman aged 60-70 years in good health and CMV-seronegative.

The CDR3 protein is CASSRRGLAGVYYEQYF. In DNA, the CDR3 is TGTGCCAGCAGCCGGCGGGGACTAGCGGGAGTTTATTACGAGCAGTACTTC. The genes are TRBV7-8 and TRBJ2-7; 14 nucleotides align to TRBD2. This CDR3 is built from 17 residues. In germline, CDR1 is SGHVS, CDR2 FQNEAQ. Trimming removed 5 bases from V and 4 bases from J; junction bases left unmatched: 10.